Listed below are T cell receptor beta chains from one sample, sequenced in a study of radiotherapy plus CTLA-4 blockade in lung cancer. Sequencing was performed with immunoSEQ multiplex PCR; in TCRdb, only in-frame clones are kept and a portion is missing. The sample lists approximately 89,000 clones, about four fifths occurring once. Sequencing was performed on peripheral blood, taken from a patient treated with radiotherapy plus ipilimumab. Receptor source: a human donor with non-small cell lung cancer that progressed on radiotherapy plus ipilimumab. Both conserved end residues are part of each CDR3. Fields, in order: J gene, D gene, clone size, V gene, CDR3 length, CDR3 protein, CDR3 DNA. A D gene is named only where the DNA matches it firmly. The size of a clone is reported for some rows only, either as once, few or many, or as a class for expanded clones.

TRBJ2-1	TRBD2	NA	TRBV4-1	15	CASTLGRAAYNEQFF	TGCGCCAGCACCCTCGGGAGGGCGGCCTACAATGAGCAGTTCTTC
TRBJ1-5	NA	NA	TRBV28	14	CASSRGQLNQPQHF	TGTGCCAGCAGCAGAGGACAGCTCAATCAGCCCCAGCATTTT
TRBJ1-5	NA	NA	TRBV6-5	15	CASRTSLNGNQPQHF	TGTGCCAGCAGGACCTCCTTAAACGGGAATCAGCCCCAGCATTTT
TRBJ2-5	NA	NA	TRBV6-5	13	CASRLTGRETQYF	TGTGCCAGCAGACTGACAGGGAGGGAGACCCAGTACTTC
TRBJ2-3	TRBD1	NA	TRBV19	15	CASSKGGSFTDTQYF	TGTGCCAGTAGCAAAGGGGGCAGTTTCACAGATACGCAGTATTTT
TRBJ2-7	NA	NA	TRBV19	13	CASSFSSGLEQYF	TGTGCCAGTAGCTTTTCGTCCGGGCTCGAGCAGTACTTC
TRBJ1-2	NA	NA	TRBV7-2	13	CASSLIRDYGYTF	TGTGCCAGCAGCTTAATCCGGGACTATGGCTACACCTTC
TRBJ2-2	NA	NA	TRBV9	15	CASSAGHSNTGELFF	TGTGCCAGCAGCGCCGGACATTCGAACACCGGGGAGCTGTTTTTT
TRBJ2-5	NA	NA	TRBV7-8	12	CASSPSGETQYF	TGTGCCAGCAGCCCCAGCGGGGAGACCCAGTACTTC
TRBJ2-5	TRBD2	NA	TRBV5-1	17	CASSLAPGLGLQETQYF	TGCGCCAGCAGCTTGGCGCCGGGACTAGGACTCCAAGAGACCCAGTACTTC
TRBJ2-1	TRBD2	NA	TRBV13	19	CASSLVSVPGLAAYNEQFF	TGTGCCAGCAGCTTAGTTTCGGTGCCGGGACTAGCGGCGTACAATGAGCAGTTCTTC
TRBJ2-2	TRBD2	once	TRBV11-3	17	CASSRGLAGANTGELFF	TGTGCCAGCAGCCGCGGACTAGCGGGGGCGAACACCGGGGAGCTGTTTTTT
TRBJ1-2	TRBD1	NA	TRBV7-2	16	CASNDEGANSNYGYTF	TGTGCCAGCAATGATGAGGGGGCAAACTCTAACTATGGCTACACCTTC
TRBJ2-7	TRBD2	NA	TRBV9	15	CASSPRLAVTYEQYF	TGTGCCAGCAGCCCCCGACTAGCGGTAACCTACGAGCAGTACTTC
TRBJ1-5	NA	NA	TRBV2	13	CASSGTGNQPQHF	TGCGCCAGCAGTGGGACGGGGAATCAGCCCCAGCATTTT
TRBJ2-1	NA	NA	TRBV29-1	15	CSVSSGAGPDNEQFF	TGCAGCGTCTCCAGTGGGGCGGGGCCGGACAATGAGCAGTTCTTC
TRBJ1-1	NA	NA	TRBV18	14	CASSPQGDGTEAFF	TGTGCCAGCTCACCACAGGGAGACGGCACTGAAGCTTTCTTT
TRBJ2-1	TRBD2	NA	TRBV4-1	15	CASSQAWEGDNEQFF	TGCGCCAGCAGCCAAGCCTGGGAGGGAGACAATGAGCAGTTCTTC
TRBJ1-2	NA	NA	TRBV7-2	13	CASTLGAGYGYTF	TGTGCCAGCACCCTGGGGGCTGGGTATGGCTACACCTTC
TRBJ2-1	NA	NA	TRBV6-4	15	CASSDSATVTGEQFF	TGTGCCAGCAGTGACTCGGCGACGGTTACGGGAGAGCAGTTCTTC
TRBJ1-5	NA	NA	TRBV10-3	14	CAISESTRDQPQHF	TGTGCCATCAGTGAGTCGACTCGAGATCAGCCCCAGCATTTT
TRBJ2-7	NA	NA	TRBV27	15	CASREGVDRFYEQYF	TGTGCCAGCAGGGAAGGGGTAGACAGGTTCTACGAGCAGTACTTC
TRBJ2-7	TRBD1	NA	TRBV5-5	14	CASSPRDRLNEQYF	TGTGCCAGCAGCCCCCGGGACAGGCTAAACGAGCAGTACTTC
TRBJ1-5	TRBD1	NA	TRBV6-5	14	CASKDRTSNQPQHF	TGTGCCAGCAAGGACAGGACTAGCAATCAGCCCCAGCATTTT